The 23 T cell receptor beta chains below come from one sample, sequenced in a study of blood T cell repertoires in COVID-19. The protocol was immunoSEQ multiplex PCR, while the TCRdb copy is restricted to in-frame clones and leaves out a portion. The sample consists of some 68,000 clones, 89% of them appearing once. The sample consisted of peripheral blood. These receptors originate from a man aged 50-60 years with active COVID-19.

The chain couples TRBV29-1 to TRBJ2-5; tentatively, D is TRBD1 (6 bases). V shed 5 bases and J shed 1 base, with 11 bases lying between them. CDR1 and CDR2 from the germline V gene are SQVTM and ANQGSEA. This CDR3 comprises 13 residues. This chain's CDR3 is CSVPDSTQETQYF. CDR3 coding DNA: TGCAGCGTTCCGGACAGCACCCAAGAGACCCAGTACTTC.

The chain joins TRBV5-1 to TRBJ1-4; D may be TRBD1 (6 bases). Per the germline V gene, CDR1 is SGHRS and CDR2 is YFSETQ. The CDR3 has 16 amino acids. With 5 bases removed from V and 8 bases from J, the gap between germline ends came to 22 bases. As DNA, the CDR3 is TGCGCCAGCAGTTCTTGGGTTTCCACAGGGTTCGAAAAACTGTTTTTT. Translation gives CASSSWVSTGFEKLFF.

This chain links TRBV6-6 with TRBJ2-2, with 7 bases aligning to TRBD1. Per germline, CDR1 MNHNY and CDR2 SVGAGI (reference sequence). The CDR3 contains 15 residues. The V and J ends lost 1 base and 3 bases, in that order; junction bases with no gene match: 2. The CDR3 is CASSYWDRDTGELFF. In nucleotides, the CDR3 is TGTGCCAGCAGTTACTGGGACAGAGACACCGGGGAGCTGTTTTTT.

The chain is built from TRBV5-6 and TRBJ1-2; D gene ambiguous. Trimming took off 2 bases at V and 4 bases at J, with 15 bases between the two ends. Per the germline V gene, CDR1 is SGHDT and CDR2 is YYEEEE. The CDR3 sequence is 15 residues long. The chain's CDR3 is CASSFWGGGGYGYTF. The DNA of the CDR3 is TGTGCCAGCAGCTTTTGGGGAGGCGGAGGCTATGGCTACACCTTC.

The chain joins TRBV9 to TRBJ1-1; D may be TRBD1 (5 bases). The CDR3 runs to 13 residues. The V gene lost 3 bases and the J gene lost 0 bases, with 6 bases spanning the gap. Germline CDR1 reads SGDLS; CDR2 reads YYNGEE. The CDR3 DNA is TGTGCCAGCAGCGCAGGGCTGAACACTGAAGCTTTCTTT. Translation gives CASSAGLNTEAFF.

The V call is TRBV11-2, the J call TRBJ1-1; the D gene is possibly TRBD1 (5 bases). CDR1 SGHAT and CDR2 FQNNGV come from the germline V gene. This CDR3 has 14 residues. V was shortened by 8 bases and J by 10 bases, with 23 bases between the two germline ends. CDR3 sequence reads: CASGSEQAAGAAFF. In nucleotides, the CDR3 is TGTGCCAGCGGTAGTGAACAGGCCGCCGGCGCAGCTTTCTTT.

This chain's CDR3 is CASSGNRQGEETQYF. The CDR3 DNA reads TGTGCCAGCAGCGGTAACAGACAGGGTGAAGAGACCCAGTACTTC. J is TRBJ2-5 and V is TRBV7-7, with 7 positions matching TRBD1. The CDR3 is 15 amino acids. Germline assignment: CDR1 SSHAT and CDR2 FNYEAQ (reference sequence). V lost 5 bases and J lost 3; bases outside the gene matches: 9.

The genes are TRBV7-2 and TRBJ1-2; D unresolved. The CDR3 totals 14 residues. The germline V gene has CDR1 SGHTA and CDR2 FQGNSA. Trimming left V 1 base short and J 4 bases short, with 10 bases between. As DNA, the CDR3 is TGTGCCAGCAGCTTAGTGACGGGAGGCTATGGCTACACCTTC. Translation: CASSLVTGGYGYTF.

V is TRBV19 and J is TRBJ2-3, with D perhaps TRBD2 (7 bases). The CDR3 sequence is 16 residues long. The germline CDR1 and CDR2 sequences are LNHDA and SQIVND (reference sequence). Trimming took 3 bases from V and 0 from J, leaving 13 bases between them. The CDR3 protein is CASSMAGALSTDTQYF. For the CDR3, the DNA is TGTGCCAGTAGTATGGCGGGGGCCCTCAGCACAGATACGCAGTATTTT.

This rearrangement joins TRBV9 to TRBJ2-5, with 8 bases identical to TRBD2. Germline V lookup: CDR1 SGDLS, CDR2 YYNGEE. With V trimmed by 3 bases and J by 4 bases, 5 bases remained unmatched. The CDR3 loop spans 14 amino acids. The CDR3 bases are TGTGCCAGCAGCGGAGGCCTAGCGGGAGAGACCCAGTACTTC. Residues: CASSGGLAGETQYF. Based on the CDR3 plus reference TRBV9 and TRBJ2-5, the full variable domain is DSGVTQTPKHLITATGQRVTLRCSPRSGDLSVYWYQQSLDQGLQFLIQYYNGEERAKGNILERFSAQQFPDLHSELNLSSLELGDSALYFCASSGGLAGETQYFGPGTRLLVL.

The chain recombines TRBV5-1 with TRBJ2-1; 10 positions agree with TRBD1. Looked up from germline, CDR1 is SGHRS and CDR2 is YFSETQ. The CDR3 is 17 amino acids. V was pared by 0 bases and J by 8 bases, with 11 bases of the junction left unmatched. The CDR3 region has the DNA TGCGCCAGCAGCTTGGCTGGGACAGGGGTATTTTTTGATGAGCAGTTCTTC. Translated: CASSLAGTGVFFDEQFF. Full variable domain (outside the CDR3, taken from reference TRBV5-1 and TRBJ2-1): KAGVTQTPRYLIKTRGQQVTLSCSPISGHRSVSWYQQTPGQGLQFLFEYFSETQRNKGNFPGRFSGRQFSNSRSEMNVSTLELGDSALYLCASSLAGTGVFFDEQFFGPGTRLTVL.

The chain recombines TRBV4-1 with TRBJ1-5; D gene ambiguous. Germline V gene data show CDR1 as MGHRA and CDR2 as YSYEKL. Trimming removed 0 bases at V and 8 bases at J, with 11 bases between. The CDR3 totals 14 residues. The CDR3 DNA reads as TGCGCCAGCAGCCAAGATCCGGGTCGGGAGCCCCAGCATTTT. Translated, it gives CASSQDPGREPQHF.

The CDR3 region is CASSVRYGYTF. CDR3 nucleotide sequence: TGTGCCAGCAGCGTGAGATATGGCTACACCTTC. V is TRBV7-9 and J is TRBJ1-2, with D hard to call. The CDR3 extends over 11 amino acids. The V and J ends lost 5 bases and 5 bases respectively, with 6 bases between them. Germline V gene lookup returns CDR1 SEHNR and CDR2 FQNEAQ (reference sequence).

The CDR3 DNA reads as TGTGCCAGCAGCCTCCGTGCCGGGGACAGACCCTACGAGCAGTACTTC. This encodes CASSLRAGDRPYEQYF. V usage is TRBV7-2 and J usage is TRBJ2-7; TRBD1 matches 7 bases. Per the germline V gene, CDR1 is SGHTA and CDR2 is FQGNSA. There are 16 residues in the CDR3. J was trimmed by 2 bases and V by 5 bases; bases with no gene match: 12.

CDR3 sequence (DNA): TGCGCCAGTTCGGAGGCAGATACGCAGTATTTT. It translates to CASSEADTQYF. This chain connects TRBV10-2 to TRBJ2-3, with a possible D match to TRBD2 (5 bases). V lost 9 bases and J lost 4, with 8 bases in between. Per the germline V gene, CDR1 is WSHSY and CDR2 is SAAADI. The CDR3 length is 11 residues.

The gene calls are TRBV3-1 (or the pseudogene TRBV3-2) and TRBJ1-1; 7 bases match TRBD1. V was pared by 4 bases and J by 6 bases, with 5 bases of the junction left unmatched. The CDR3 extends over 13 amino acids. Germline V CDR1 and CDR2: LGHDT, YNNKEL (reference sequence). The CDR3, as DNA: TGTGCCAGCAGCCGAACAGGGGTTCCTGAAGCTTTCTTT. It specifies CASSRTGVPEAFF.

This chain connects TRBV2 to TRBJ1-1; 9 nucleotides line up with TRBD1. The J segment lost 4 bases and the V segment lost 4 bases, leaving 1 base of the junction unmatched. Germline-derived CDR1 and CDR2 are SNHLY and FYNNEI. CDR3 size: 13 residues. CDR3 nucleotides: TGTGCCAGCAGTGGACAGGGGGGCACTGAAGCTTTCTTT. Residues: CASSGQGGTEAFF.

Concerning this clone: Different DNA sequences within this sample yield the same CDR3. The rearrangement joins TRBV5-1 to TRBJ2-5; 7 bases fit TRBD2. The CDR3 sequence is 18 residues long. V gave up 1 base and J gave up 5 bases; unmatched junction bases: 17. Germline loops: CDR1 SGHRS, CDR2 YFSETQ. As DNA, the CDR3 is TGCGCCAGCAGCTTGCCTACCGGGACCGGGGCCGGGGGGGAGACCCAGTACTTC. This sequence encodes CASSLPTGTGAGGETQYF.

V usage is TRBV19 and J usage is TRBJ2-7, with TRBD2 matching 8 bases. Germline CDR1 LNHDA, CDR2 SQIVND (reference sequence). The CDR3 has 14 residues. V lost 5 bases and J lost 6; bases outside the gene matches: 9. In nucleotides, the CDR3 is TGTGCCAGTAGTTCCGGGACGGGAGGGGCCGAGCAGTACTTC. It codes for CASSSGTGGAEQYF.

This chain connects TRBV2 to TRBJ1-2; tentatively, D is TRBD1 (5 bases). V was shortened by 1 base and J by 2 bases, with 8 bases between the two germline ends. This CDR3 contains 14 residues. The V gene's germline CDR1 is SNHLY and CDR2 FYNNEI. This CDR3 reads CASSEGGRNYGYTF. Written as DNA, the CDR3 is TGTGCCAGCAGTGAAGGGGGCCGAAACTATGGCTACACCTTC.

The chain couples TRBV5-1 to TRBJ1-2; 7 bases map to TRBD1. Germline V gene data show CDR1 as SGHRS and CDR2 as YFSETQ. J gave up 3 bases and V 1 base, and 3 bases lay outside the gene matches. The CDR3 totals 14 residues. CDR3 loop: CASSLQGQDYGYTF. The CDR3, as DNA: TGCGCCAGCAGCTTGCAAGGACAGGACTATGGCTACACCTTC. Supplemented by reference TRBV5-1 and TRBJ1-2, the full variable domain reads KAGVTQTPRYLIKTRGQQVTLSCSPISGHRSVSWYQQTPGQGLQFLFEYFSETQRNKGNFPGRFSGRQFSNSRSEMNVSTLELGDSALYLCASSLQGQDYGYTFGSGTRLTVV.

This chain connects TRBV10-3 to TRBJ1-3; 7 nucleotides line up with TRBD1. The CDR3 is 14 residues long. V trimming: 10 bases; J trimming: 0 bases; junction bases outside the gene matches: 6. CDR1 and CDR2 (germline): ENHRY, SYGVKD. The CDR3 spells CATGTDSSGNTIYF. The CDR3 nucleotides read TGTGCCACCGGGACAGACAGCTCTGGAAACACCATATATTTT.

The chain links TRBV29-1 to TRBJ1-4; D perhaps matches TRBD1 (5 bases). Germline V gene sequence: CDR1 SQVTM, CDR2 ANQGSEA. The V end lost 7 bases, the J end lost 8 bases, and 20 bases lay between the germline ends. CDR3 length: 14 amino acids. The CDR3 spells CSAQSPGGWEKLFF. DNA of the CDR3: TGCAGCGCACAGAGCCCCGGGGGTTGGGAAAAACTGTTTTTT.